This TCR beta chain was documented in a study of CD8 T cells in ankylosing spondylitis. Researchers built TCR beta libraries using quantitative 5'-RACE with molecular barcodes. Using its own MiXCR run on the 5' RACE reads, TCRdb lists one record per CDR3 protein. The repertoire has 150,000 to 200,000 distinct CDR3 sequences, around a tenth of them found once; the top ten carry roughly 28%. Study outcomes and limitations: Disease-linked clones reportedly showed significant enrichment in matched ankylosing spondylitis synovial fluid. In reactive arthritis synovial fluid and blood, some motif variants had been reported before. Relatively scarce in peripheral blood, disease-linked clones were CD8+.

This clonotype was counted at least ten times. Its matching antigen is unknown. The CDR3 contains 13 residues. Germline CDR1 DFQATT, CDR2 SNEGSKA (reference sequence). The V gene lost 0 bases and the J gene lost 10 bases, with 13 bases spanning the gap. This sequence was found in a male donor with ankylosing spondylitis or in good health (not recorded which). The chain carries TRBV20-1 and TRBJ2-1; no definite D call. Source material: blood, either unsorted or a sorted T cell fraction (not recorded which). The CDR3 nucleotides read TGCAGTGCTAGAGATAAACCAGAACGGGAGCAGTTCTTC. Translating gives CSARDKPEREQFF.